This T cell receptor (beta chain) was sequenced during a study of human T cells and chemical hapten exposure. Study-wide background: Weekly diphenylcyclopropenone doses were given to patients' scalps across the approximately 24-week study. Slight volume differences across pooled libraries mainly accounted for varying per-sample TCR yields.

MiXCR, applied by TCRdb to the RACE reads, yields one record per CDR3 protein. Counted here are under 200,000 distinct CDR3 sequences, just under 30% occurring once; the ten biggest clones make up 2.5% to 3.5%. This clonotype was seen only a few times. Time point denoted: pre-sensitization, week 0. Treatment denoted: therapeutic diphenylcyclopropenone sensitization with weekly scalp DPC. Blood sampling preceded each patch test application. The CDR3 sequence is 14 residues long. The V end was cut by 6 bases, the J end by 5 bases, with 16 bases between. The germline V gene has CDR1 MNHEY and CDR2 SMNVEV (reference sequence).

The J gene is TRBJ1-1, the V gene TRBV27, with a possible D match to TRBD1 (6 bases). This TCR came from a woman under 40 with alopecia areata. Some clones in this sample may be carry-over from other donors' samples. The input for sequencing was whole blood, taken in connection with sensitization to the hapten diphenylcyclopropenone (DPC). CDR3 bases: TGTGCCAGCAGGAGGCTTGGGGGCGAGACTGAAGCTTTCTTT. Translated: CASRRLGGETEAFF.